The clone carrying this T cell receptor beta chain was counted a few times. Germline loops: CDR1 SGHAT, CDR2 FQNNGV. The germline V and J ends were trimmed by 1 base and 7 bases, with 10 bases remaining between them. The CDR3 consists of 14 residues. Using its own MiXCR run on the RT-PCR reads, TCRdb lists one record per CDR3 protein. The profile shows approximately 430,000 distinct CDR3 sequences, around 15% of them singletons. This specimen belongs to a study of patients and donors after allogeneic stem cell transplantation. The specimen was blood, either unsorted or a sorted T cell fraction (not recorded which). The receptor was derived from a human donor who was either an allogeneic HSCT recipient or a stem cell or donor lymphocyte infusion donor (not recorded which). It is not recorded whose cells these are; they may come from a transplant donor. The chain is built from TRBV11-2 and TRBJ2-2; D not certain. The CDR3 bases are TGTGCCAGCAGCTTAGCCGCGCGAGGCGGGGAGCTGTTTTTT. This translates into CASSLAARGGELFF. The full variable domain, with the rest looked up from reference TRBV11-2 and TRBJ2-2, is EAGVAQSPRYKIIEKRQSVAFWCNPISGHATLYWYQQILGQGPKLLIQFQNNGVVDDSQLPKDRFSAERLKGVDSTLKIQPAKLEDSAVYLCASSLAARGGELFFGEGSRLTVL.